The rows below give T cell receptor beta chains drawn from one sample of a study of CD8 T cells in Susac syndrome. A single record per CDR3 protein comes from TCRdb applying MiXCR to the immunoSEQ multiplex PCR reads. The data show 130,000 or so distinct CDR3 sequences, 85% to 95% seen once. The sequencing input was CD4+ T cells from PBMCs. The receptors here all came from a human donor with multiple sclerosis. Each CDR3 is given without its conserved first and last residue.

v_gene	j_gene	CDR3aa
TRBV12-3/TRBV12-4	TRBJ1-2	ASSRSNYGYT
TRBV12-3/TRBV12-4	TRBJ2-2	ASTSLRSGELF
TRBV3-1	TRBJ1-2	ASSRGKYGYT
TRBV6-2/TRBV6-3	TRBJ2-1	ASSYSLSRARDNEQF
TRBV29-1	TRBJ1-6	SVRNRGPNSPLH
TRBV7-6	TRBJ1-2	ASSLGRSTGVGYT
TRBV6-1	TRBJ2-3	ASSERARTDTQY
TRBV20-1	TRBJ2-4	SAKDSSAKNIQY
TRBV27	TRBJ1-4	ASRAFGRRNEKLF
TRBV20-1	TRBJ2-3	SARLGITTDTQY
TRBV15	TRBJ2-7	ATSRVRGQSYEQY
TRBV4-2	TRBJ2-6	ASRSGGSGANVLT
TRBV28	TRBJ1-6	ASNRDRGTPLH
TRBV30	TRBJ2-5	ACKSGTGVQETQY
TRBV20-1	TRBJ2-4	SASPGDIQY
TRBV30	TRBJ2-3	AWSAQDTQY
TRBV24-1	TRBJ2-2	ATSDRGLDTGELF
TRBV20-1	TRBJ1-1	SATRTGVAF
TRBV10-3	TRBJ1-4	AISGGTGANEKLF
TRBV19	TRBJ1-6	ASGRDRLYNSPLH
TRBV19	TRBJ2-5	ASSARTGPSRETQY
TRBV28	TRBJ1-2	ASTSTGGQAWYGYT
TRBV7-2	TRBJ2-7	ASSPLAGASSYEQY
TRBV3-1	TRBJ2-5	ASSFWTGYHQETQY
TRBV18	TRBJ1-1	ASSPTGDTEAF
TRBV20-1	TRBJ2-1	SARSHFSSDEQF
TRBV20-1	TRBJ2-4	SARATVTGPKNIQY
TRBV6-2/TRBV6-3	TRBJ2-6	ASIPQGAGANVLT
TRBV20-1	TRBJ2-1	SASVDLTNNEQF
TRBV7-2	TRBJ1-1	ASSLVGVRAVAAF
TRBV20-1	TRBJ2-2	SARARGTGNTGELF
TRBV4-1	TRBJ1-2	ASSQVAGPDYGYT
TRBV5-1	TRBJ2-7	ASSPGMGTSYEQY
TRBV7-8	TRBJ2-4	ASSEDRLVTKNIQY
TRBV7-9	TRBJ2-3	ASSKYSRTNTDTQY
TRBV25-1	TRBJ1-1	ASTSWGGAEAF
TRBV20-1	TRBJ2-3	SAPQVDTQY
TRBV12-3/TRBV12-4	TRBJ2-1	ASTQGLAGGTLWNEQF
TRBV7-9	TRBJ2-7	ASSRTTSGGTYEQY
TRBV24-1	TRBJ2-3	ATSDFKLGTTDTQY